The rows below give T cell receptor beta chains drawn from one sample of a study of T cells in Graves' hyperthyroidism and ophthalmopathy. TCRdb redid the calling of the multiplex PCR reads with MiXCR, one entry per CDR3 protein. There are around 290,000 distinct CDR3 sequences in the sample; approximately 17% occur only once, and around 58% lies in the top ten. Sequencing was done on a sample of blood. Receptors were obtained from a woman aged 60-70 years with Graves' ophthalmopathy. The CDR3 runs from the conserved cysteine through the conserved F or W. The D gene is left open where the match is weak. Size values are once, few and many counts, or a class for expanded clones, and some rows have none.

v_call	d_call	j_call	clone_size	cdr3_aa	cdr3_nt
TRBV7-2	TRBD2	TRBJ2-7	NA	CASSVAGVAEQYF	TGTGCCAGCTCAGTGGCGGGAGTTGCCGAGCAGTACTTC
TRBV4-3	TRBD1	TRBJ2-7	NA	CASSQGYRGEQYF	TGCGCCAGCAGCCAGGGCTACAGGGGGGAGCAGTACTTC
TRBV7-9	NA	TRBJ1-4	few	CASSSDEKLFF	TGTGCCAGCAGCTCGGATGAAAAACTGTTTTTT
TRBV5-1	NA	TRBJ1-6	few	CASSPTPTAFYNSPLHF	TGCGCCAGCAGCCCCACCCCAACTGCCTTCTATAATTCACCCCTCCACTTT
TRBV5-1	NA	TRBJ2-2	NA	CASSWSGGNTGELFF	TGCGCCAGCAGCTGGTCGGGCGGTAACACCGGGGAGCTGTTTTTT
TRBV20-1	TRBD2	TRBJ2-5	few	CSASDGGRWETQYF	TGCAGTGCTAGTGACGGGGGGAGGTGGGAGACCCAGTACTTC
TRBV5-1	TRBD1	TRBJ1-3	few	CASTYGQGTGNTIYF	TGCGCCAGCACCTACGGACAGGGGACTGGAAACACCATATATTTT
TRBV7-9	NA	TRBJ2-7	many	CASSQSFPANRDAYEQYF	TGTGCCAGCAGCCAATCATTTCCTGCTAACAGGGATGCCTACGAGCAGTACTTC
TRBV18	NA	TRBJ1-4	NA	CASSPYSTTNEKLFF	TGTGCCAGCTCACCATACTCTACAACTAATGAAAAACTGTTTTTT
TRBV12-3/TRBV12-4	TRBD1	TRBJ2-3	many	CASSRLRGHLTDTQYF	TGTGCCAGCAGCCGACTCAGGGGGCACCTCACAGATACGCAGTATTTT
TRBV19	TRBD2	TRBJ2-1	NA	CASSIKLAGGLRSYNEQFF	TGTGCCAGTAGTATAAAACTAGCGGGAGGCCTTCGCTCCTACAATGAGCAGTTCTTC
TRBV3-1	TRBD1	TRBJ1-3	many	CASSQGTGGSGNTIYF	TGTGCCAGCAGCCAAGGTACAGGGGGCTCTGGAAACACCATATATTTT
TRBV27	NA	TRBJ2-7	many	CASSPNGLVGPLYEQYF	TGTGCCAGCAGCCCTAACGGCTTGGTCGGTCCACTCTACGAGCAGTACTTC
TRBV7-2	NA	TRBJ2-1	many	CASSLRMGEQFF	TGTGCCAGCAGCCTTCGAATGGGTGAGCAGTTCTTC
TRBV7-8	TRBD2	TRBJ2-3	many	CASRLAGGFTQYF	TGTGCCAGTAGACTAGCGGGGGGGTTTACGCAGTATTTT
TRBV4-2	TRBD1	TRBJ2-1	many	CASSQVARTGSENEQFF	TGTGCCAGCAGCCAAGTCGCCCGGACAGGGTCGGAGAATGAGCAGTTCTTC
TRBV7-8	TRBD1	TRBJ1-6	NA	CASEKTGVSPLHF	TGTGCCAGTGAAAAGACAGGGGTGTCACCCCTCCACTTT
TRBV2	NA	TRBJ2-1	many	CASSGEVEQFF	TGTGCCAGCAGTGGGGAGGTTGAGCAGTTCTTC
TRBV5-1	NA	TRBJ2-2	few	CASSLEPITGELFF	TGCGCCAGCAGCTTGGAACCTATCACCGGGGAGCTGTTTTTT
TRBV20-1	TRBD2	TRBJ2-1	many	CSARDPGTTDNEQFF	TGCAGTGCTAGAGACCCCGGGACTACTGACAATGAGCAGTTCTTC
TRBV5-1	NA	TRBJ2-5	many	CASSLAYELRETQYF	TGCGCCAGCAGCTTGGCCTACGAACTCCGAGAGACCCAGTACTTC
TRBV20-1	TRBD2	TRBJ2-1	many	CSARGLAGVNEQFF	TGCAGTGCTAGGGGACTAGCGGGAGTCAATGAGCAGTTCTTC
TRBV9	NA	TRBJ2-1	once	CASSVGVGNEQSF	NA
TRBV3-1	TRBD1	TRBJ2-2	few	CASSTIKTGNAGELFF	TGTGCCAGCAGCACCATAAAGACAGGGAACGCCGGGGAGCTGTTTTTT
TRBV18	NA	TRBJ2-3	NA	CASSPTAGTDTQYF	TGTGCCAGCTCTCCTACGGCGGGCACAGATACGCAGTATTTT
TRBV5-1	NA	TRBJ1-6	NA	CASSLEEGSSPLHF	TGCGCCAGCAGCTTGGAGGAGGGAAGTTCACCCCTCCACTTT
TRBV2	TRBD1	TRBJ2-5	many	CASSEEQGAETQYF	TGTGCCAGCAGTGAGGAACAGGGGGCAGAGACCCAGTACTTC
TRBV20-1	TRBD2	TRBJ2-3	many	CSARVSGSGLDTQYF	TGCAGTGCTAGAGTGAGCGGGAGTGGATTAGATACGCAGTATTTT
TRBV29-1	TRBD2	TRBJ2-1	many	CSVTSAGGRRNEQFF	TGCAGCGTCACATCAGCGGGGGGGCGTCGAAATGAGCAGTTCTTC
TRBV7-2	TRBD2	TRBJ2-1	many	CASSLLAGSSYNEQFF	TGTGCCAGCAGCTTATTAGCGGGTAGCTCCTACAATGAGCAGTTCTTC
TRBV10-2	NA	TRBJ1-5	NA	CASSESWGRGQPQHF	TGCGCCAGCAGTGAGTCGTGGGGACGGGGTCAGCCCCAGCATTTT
TRBV6-1	NA	TRBJ2-1	NA	CARTRDKYNEQFF	TGTGCCAGGACTCGGGACAAGTACAATGAGCAGTTCTTC
TRBV20-1	NA	TRBJ2-6	few	CSAWTVAGANVLTF	TGCAGTGCTTGGACAGTAGCAGGGGCCAACGTCCTGACTTTC
TRBV12-3/TRBV12-4	NA	TRBJ2-7	many	CASSLVSGLLYEQYF	TGTGCCAGCAGTTTAGTCTCAGGGTTATTATACGAGCAGTACTTC
TRBV14	NA	TRBJ2-1	NA	CASSTVGGGNEQFF	TGTGCCAGCAGCACAGTCGGAGGAGGCAATGAGCAGTTCTTC
TRBV7-2	TRBD1	TRBJ1-1	few	CASSSLQGNTEALF	TGTGCCAGCAGCTCGCTACAGGGGAACACTGAAGCTCTCTTT
TRBV2	TRBD1	TRBJ2-5	many	CASRTYRGRETQYF	TGTGCCAGCAGGACATACAGGGGGCGAGAGACCCAGTACTTC
TRBV7-8	NA	TRBJ2-7	many	CASVQYGLVSYEQYF	TGTGCCAGCGTTCAATACGGCTTAGTAAGCTACGAGCAGTACTTC
TRBV4-3	NA	TRBJ2-7	many	CASSQERRDEQYF	TGCGCCAGCAGCCAAGAACGCCGCGACGAGCAGTACTTC
TRBV7-2	NA	TRBJ2-1	many	CASSLVSNNEQFF	TGTGCCAGCAGCTTAGTCAGTAACAATGAGCAGTTCTTC
TRBV7-2	NA	TRBJ2-7	many	CASSTPGFSYEQYF	TGTGCCAGCAGTACCCCGGGGTTTTCCTACGAGCAGTACTTC
TRBV4-3	TRBD1	TRBJ2-7	NA	CASSQDRTGAYEQYF	TGCGCCAGCAGCCAAGACCGGACAGGGGCGTACGAGCAGTACTTC